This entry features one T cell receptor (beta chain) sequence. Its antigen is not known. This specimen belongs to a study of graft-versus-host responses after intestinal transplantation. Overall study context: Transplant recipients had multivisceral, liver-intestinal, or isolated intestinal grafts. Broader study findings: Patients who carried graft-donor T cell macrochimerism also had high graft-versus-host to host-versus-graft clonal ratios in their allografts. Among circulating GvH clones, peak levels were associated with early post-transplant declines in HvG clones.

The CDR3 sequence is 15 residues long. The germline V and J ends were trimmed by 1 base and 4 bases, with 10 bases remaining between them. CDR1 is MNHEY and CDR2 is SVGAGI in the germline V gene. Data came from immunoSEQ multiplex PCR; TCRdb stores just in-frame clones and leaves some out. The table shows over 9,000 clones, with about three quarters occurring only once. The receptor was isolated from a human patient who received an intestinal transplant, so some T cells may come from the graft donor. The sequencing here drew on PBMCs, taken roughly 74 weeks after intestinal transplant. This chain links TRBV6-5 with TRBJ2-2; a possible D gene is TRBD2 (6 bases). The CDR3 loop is CASSYYAGITGELFF. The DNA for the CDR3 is TGTGCCAGCAGTTACTACGCGGGAATCACCGGGGAGCTGTTTTTT.